Below, 14 T cell receptor beta chains from the same sample are listed, as sequenced in a study of T cell repertoires in cytomegalovirus infection. TCRdb re-called the reads through MiXCR, storing one row per CDR3 protein. The table lists some 920,000 distinct CDR3 sequences, under 40% of them singletons, with roughly 12% in the top ten. Their antigens are not known. The sample was cultured CD8+ T cells from PBMCs, taken from culture after CMV antigen stimulation. The receptor source for this set is a human donor in good health (CMV status not recorded). Some clones in this sample may be carry-over from other donors' samples.

This clonotype was counted between two and nine times. The chain employs TRBV14 and TRBJ2-3, with 9 bases fitting TRBD2. Germline lookup yields CDR1 SGHDN and CDR2 FVKESK. Trimming cost V 0 bases and J 2 bases; bases outside gene matches: 6. The CDR3 sequence is 17 residues long. CDR3 region: CASSQDHGGGATDTQYF. In DNA, the CDR3 is TGTGCCAGCAGCCAAGATCATGGCGGGGGGGCCACAGATACGCAGTATTTT. Based on the CDR3 plus reference TRBV14 and TRBJ2-3, the full variable domain is EAGVTQFPSHSVIEKGQTVTLRCDPISGHDNLYWYRRVMGKEIKFLLHFVKESKQDESGMPNNRFLAERTGGTYSTLKVQPAELEDSGVYFCASSQDHGGGATDTQYFGPGTRLTVL.

The chain joins TRBV7-4 to TRBJ2-7, with 7 bases matching TRBD2. The germline CDR1 and CDR2 sequences are SGHVT and SQSDAQ. V trimming: 7 bases; J trimming: 2 bases; junction bases outside the gene matches: 8. The CDR3 sequence is 14 residues long. The CDR3 loop reads CASKRGSNTYEQYF. CDR3 bases: TGTGCCAGCAAACGCGGGAGTAATACCTACGAGCAGTACTTC.

The chain joins TRBV19 to TRBJ2-1; 10 positions match TRBD1. Germline CDR1 LNHDA, CDR2 SQIVND (reference sequence). The ends lost 5 bases at V and 4 bases at J; junction bases unmatched: 2. This CDR3 region has 14 residues. The CDR3 DNA reads as TGTGCCAGTAGTGGACAGGGGGTTTACAATGAGCAGTTCTTC. It is translated as CASSGQGVYNEQFF.

Comments on this clonotype: The junction and the germline gene differ at one end; a read error may be behind it. The chain joins TRBV27 to TRBJ1-4; D is perhaps TRBD1 (6 bases). CDR1 is MNHEY and CDR2 is SMNVEV in the germline V gene (reference sequence). The CDR3 sequence is 16 residues long. The CDR3 coding sequence is TGTCCCAGCACTTCTATAAACGGACAGACTAATGAAAAACTGTTTTTT. Amino acid sequence: CPSTSINGQTNEKLFF.

The chain recombines TRBV7-6 with TRBJ1-4, with D perhaps TRBD1 (6 bases). Trimming took 6 bases from V and 8 from J, leaving 16 bases between them. Germline CDR1 reads SGHVS; CDR2 reads FNYEAQ. This CDR3 is built from 14 residues. Here the CDR3 reads CASSRTAGEEKLFF. CDR3 nucleotides: TGTGCCAGCAGTCGAACGGCAGGGGAGGAAAAACTGTTTTTT.

The rearrangement uses TRBV6-5 and TRBJ1-2; the match to TRBD1 covers 7 bases. CDR1 and CDR2 from the germline V gene are MNHEY and SVGAGI. This CDR3 region has 16 residues. V trimming: 0 bases; J trimming: 1 base; junction bases outside the gene matches: 5. The CDR3 coding sequence is TGTGCCAGCAGTTACTCTGTACAGGGGATTAACTATGGCTACACCTTC. It translates to CASSYSVQGINYGYTF.

This clonotype was seen repeatedly, ten times or more. This chain joins TRBV6-1 and TRBJ2-5; 9 bases align to TRBD1. The CDR3 runs 15 residues. V was pared by 7 bases and J by 5 bases, with 11 bases of the junction left unmatched. CDR1 and CDR2 (germline): MNHNS, SASEGT. The CDR3 DNA follows: TGTGCCAGCATAATATTACAGGGGGCGAGGGAGACCCAGTACTTC. It encodes CASIILQGARETQYF.

The chain recombines TRBV7-9 with TRBJ1-1; D gene uncertain. CDR1 is SEHNR and CDR2 is FQNEAQ in the germline V gene (reference sequence). Between the trimmed V and J ends, which lost 1 base and 1 base, there was a span of 10 bases. This CDR3 is 15 amino acids long. CDR3 sequence (DNA): TGTGCCAGCAGCTTAGGAGACGGAGCGAACACTGAAGCTTTCTTT. Translated, it gives CASSLGDGANTEAFF.

This clonotype was counted a few times. The chain has TRBV6-2 or TRBV6-3 and TRBJ2-1; 9 positions agree with TRBD2. This CDR3 comprises 19 residues. CDR1 MNHEY and CDR2 SVGEGT come from the germline V gene. V dropped 4 bases and J dropped 0; count of bases not matched to a gene: 13. The CDR3 protein is CASSSVGTSSFFSYNEQFF. The CDR3 nucleotides read TGTGCCAGCAGTTCCGTCGGGACTAGCTCTTTTTTCTCCTACAATGAGCAGTTCTTC.

The J gene is TRBJ1-1, the V gene TRBV14; D call uncertain. The CDR3 runs to 13 residues. Germline V gene sequence: CDR1 SGHDN, CDR2 FVKESK. V gave up 2 bases and J gave up 5 bases, with 9 bases separating them. CDR3 sequence: CASSQLSWTEAFF. The CDR3, as DNA: TGTGCCAGCAGCCAATTATCGTGGACTGAAGCTTTCTTT.

The chain couples TRBV20-1 to TRBJ1-6; TRBD1 might be the D (5 bases). The CDR3 is 15 residues long. Germline CDR1 DFQATT, CDR2 SNEGSKA (reference sequence). V lost 3 bases to trimming and J lost 8 bases, with 17 bases between them. CDR3 region: CSARNPGRGDSPLHF. In DNA form, the CDR3 reads TGCAGTGCTAGGAATCCCGGGAGAGGGGATTCACCCCTCCACTTT.

This clonotype turned up a few times. The V call is TRBV6-6, the J call TRBJ1-5, with unresolved D. This CDR3 region has 16 residues. V lost 5 bases and J lost 7, with 21 bases in between. Germline CDR1 MNHNY, CDR2 SVGAGI (reference sequence). As DNA, the CDR3 is TGTGCCAGCAGTCCCCTGACACTCGCCTTCGTGCAGCCCCAGCATTTT. Translated, it gives CASSPLTLAFVQPQHF.

This clonotype was detected ten times or more. The genes are TRBV7-9 and TRBJ1-1; D remains ambiguous. Germline CDR1 and CDR2: SEHNR and FQNEAQ (reference sequence). Trimming stripped 6 bases from V and 0 bases from J, with 11 bases between. The length of the CDR3 is 14 residues. CDR3 residues: CASRPKGLNTEAFF. The CDR3 region has the DNA TGTGCCAGCAGACCTAAGGGCCTGAACACTGAAGCTTTCTTT. The whole variable domain, remainder taken from reference TRBV7-9 and TRBJ1-1, is DTGVSQNPRHKITKRGQNVTFRCDPISEHNRLYWYRQTLGQGPEFLTYFQNEAQLEKSRLLSDRFSAERPKGSFSTLEIQRTEQGDSAMYLCASRPKGLNTEAFFGQGTRLTVV.

This clonotype was counted ten times or more. The chain links TRBV7-9 to TRBJ1-1, with a tentative D call TRBD1 (5 bases). The CDR3 has 11 residues. V gave up 6 bases and J gave up 11 bases, with 13 bases separating them. Germline-derived CDR1 and CDR2 are SEHNR and FQNEAQ (reference sequence). The CDR3 protein is CASSFLEGAFF. CDR3 bases: TGTGCCAGCAGTTTCCTTGAGGGGGCTTTCTTT.